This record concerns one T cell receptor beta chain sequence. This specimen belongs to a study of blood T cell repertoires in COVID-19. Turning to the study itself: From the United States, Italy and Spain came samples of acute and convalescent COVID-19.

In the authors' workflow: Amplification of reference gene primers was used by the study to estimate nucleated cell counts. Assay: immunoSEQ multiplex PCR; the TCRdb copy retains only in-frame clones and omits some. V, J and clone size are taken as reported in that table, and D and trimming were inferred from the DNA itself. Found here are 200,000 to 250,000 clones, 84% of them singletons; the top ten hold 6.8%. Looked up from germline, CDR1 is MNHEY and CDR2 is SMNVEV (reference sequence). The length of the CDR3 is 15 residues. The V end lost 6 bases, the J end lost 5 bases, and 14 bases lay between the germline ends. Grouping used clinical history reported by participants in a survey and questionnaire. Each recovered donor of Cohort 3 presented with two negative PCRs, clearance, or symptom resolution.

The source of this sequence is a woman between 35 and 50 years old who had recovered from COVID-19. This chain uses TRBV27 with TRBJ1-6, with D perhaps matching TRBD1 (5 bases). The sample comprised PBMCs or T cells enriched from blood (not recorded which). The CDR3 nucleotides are TGTGCCAGCAGGCCTAGGGGAACGAATAATTCACCCCTCCACTTT. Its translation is CASRPRGTNNSPLHF.